This TCR beta chain was recovered during a study of cytomegalovirus exposure and HLA in healthy donors. On the study more broadly: Tens of millions of unique TCRs from HLA-typed donors made up an early data release. The study's findings and limits: Based on reports, TCR beta sequences accurately predicted HLA-A and HLA-B alleles for most subjects. The majority of CMV-associated TCR beta chains were reported as apparently HLA-restricted in a later analysis.

Both 60 Vbeta primers and 13 Jbeta primers went into the PCR. TCRdb's copy holds only in-frame clones and misses some; the assay was immunoSEQ multiplex PCR. The sample contains some 150,000 clones, approximately 88% of which appear only once. With regard to this clone: Its target is unknown.

Trimming left V 0 bases short and J 3 bases short, with 12 bases between. The CDR3 totals 16 residues. The germline V gene has CDR1 MGHRA and CDR2 YSYEKL. This chain connects TRBV4-1 to TRBJ2-4; a weak D match, TRBD1 (6 bases). This TCR was recovered from a woman aged 25 to 45 in good health and CMV-seronegative. The sequencing sample was made of PBMCs. The chain's CDR3 is CASSQDWGQGKNIQYF. In nucleotides, the CDR3 is TGCGCCAGCAGCCAAGATTGGGGGCAGGGCAAAAACATTCAGTACTTC.